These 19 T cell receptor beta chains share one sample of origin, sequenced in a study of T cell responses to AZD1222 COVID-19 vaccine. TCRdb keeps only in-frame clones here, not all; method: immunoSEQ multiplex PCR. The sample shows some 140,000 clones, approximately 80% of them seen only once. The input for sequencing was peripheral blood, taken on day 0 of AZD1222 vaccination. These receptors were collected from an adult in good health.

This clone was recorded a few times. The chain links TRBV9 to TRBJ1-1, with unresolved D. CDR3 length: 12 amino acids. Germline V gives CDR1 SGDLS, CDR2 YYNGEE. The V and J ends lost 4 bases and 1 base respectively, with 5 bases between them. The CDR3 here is CASSQANTEAFF. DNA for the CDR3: TGTGCCAGCAGCCAAGCGAACACTGAAGCTTTCTTT.

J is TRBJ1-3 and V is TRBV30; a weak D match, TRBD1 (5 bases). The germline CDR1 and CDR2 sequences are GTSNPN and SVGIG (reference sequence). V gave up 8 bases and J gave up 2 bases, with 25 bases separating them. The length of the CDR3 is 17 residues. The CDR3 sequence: CAGTRGPRLGAGNTIYF. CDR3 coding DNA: TGTGCCGGCACTCGCGGACCACGTCTGGGGGCTGGAAACACCATATATTTT. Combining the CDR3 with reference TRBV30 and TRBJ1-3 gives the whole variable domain SQTIHQWPATLVQPVGSPLSLECTVEGTSNPNLYWYRQAAGRGLQLLFYSVGIGQISSEVPQNLSASRPQDRQFILSSKKLLLSDSGFYLCAGTRGPRLGAGNTIYFGEGSWLTVV.

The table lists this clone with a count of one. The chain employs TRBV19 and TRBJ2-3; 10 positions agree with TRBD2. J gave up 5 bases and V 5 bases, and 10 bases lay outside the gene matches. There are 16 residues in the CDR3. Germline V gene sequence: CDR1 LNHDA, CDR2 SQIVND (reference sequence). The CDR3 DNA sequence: TGTGCCAGTAGTTACGGTAGCGGGGGGAAGAGAGATACGCAGTATTTT. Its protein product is CASSYGSGGKRDTQYF.

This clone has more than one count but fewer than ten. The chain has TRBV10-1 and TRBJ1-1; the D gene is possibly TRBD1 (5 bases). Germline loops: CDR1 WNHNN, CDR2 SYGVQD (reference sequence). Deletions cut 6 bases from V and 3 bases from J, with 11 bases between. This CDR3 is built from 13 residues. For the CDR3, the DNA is TGCGCCAGCAGGTTGACAGAATACACTGAAGCTTTCTTT. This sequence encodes CASRLTEYTEAFF.

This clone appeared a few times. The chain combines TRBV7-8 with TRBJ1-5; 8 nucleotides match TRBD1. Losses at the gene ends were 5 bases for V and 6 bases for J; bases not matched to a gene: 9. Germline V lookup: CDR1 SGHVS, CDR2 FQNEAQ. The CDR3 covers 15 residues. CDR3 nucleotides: TGTGCCAGCAGCCCCGGGCGGGACAGGTCTCAGCCCCAGCATTTT. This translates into CASSPGRDRSQPQHF.

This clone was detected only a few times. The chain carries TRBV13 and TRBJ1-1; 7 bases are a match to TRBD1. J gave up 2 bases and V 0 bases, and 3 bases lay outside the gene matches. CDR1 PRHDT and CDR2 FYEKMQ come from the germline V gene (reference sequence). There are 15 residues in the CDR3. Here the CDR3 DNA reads TGTGCCAGCAGCTTAGGAGGACAGGTTAACACTGAAGCTTTCTTT. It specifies CASSLGGQVNTEAFF.

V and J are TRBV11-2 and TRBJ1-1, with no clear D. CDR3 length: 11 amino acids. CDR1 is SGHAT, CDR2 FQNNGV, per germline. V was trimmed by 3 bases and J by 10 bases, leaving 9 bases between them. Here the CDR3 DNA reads TGTGCCAGCAGCTTTAGTTTTGGAGCTTTCTTT. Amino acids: CASSFSFGAFF. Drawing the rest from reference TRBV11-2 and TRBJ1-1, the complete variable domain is EAGVAQSPRYKIIEKRQSVAFWCNPISGHATLYWYQQILGQGPKLLIQFQNNGVVDDSQLPKDRFSAERLKGVDSTLKIQPAKLEDSAVYLCASSFSFGAFFGQGTRLTVV.

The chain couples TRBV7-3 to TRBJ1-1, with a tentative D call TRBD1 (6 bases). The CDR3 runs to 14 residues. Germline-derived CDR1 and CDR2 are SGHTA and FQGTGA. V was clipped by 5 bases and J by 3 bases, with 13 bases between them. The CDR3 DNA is TGTGCCAGCAGCCTACAGGGTGGTTACACTGAAGCTTTCTTT. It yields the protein CASSLQGGYTEAFF.

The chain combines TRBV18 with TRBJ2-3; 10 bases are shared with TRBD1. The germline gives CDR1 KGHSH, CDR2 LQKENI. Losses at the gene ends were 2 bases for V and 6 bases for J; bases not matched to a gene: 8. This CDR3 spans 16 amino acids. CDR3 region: CASSPNGQGVSDTQYF. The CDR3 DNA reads TGTGCCAGCTCACCAAACGGACAGGGGGTCTCGGATACGCAGTATTTT.

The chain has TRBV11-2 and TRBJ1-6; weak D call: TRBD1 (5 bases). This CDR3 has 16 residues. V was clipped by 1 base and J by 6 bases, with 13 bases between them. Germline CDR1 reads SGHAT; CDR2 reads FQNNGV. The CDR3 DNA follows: TGTGCCAGCAGCTTAGCTTCCGGGGCTGGTAATTCACCCCTCCACTTT. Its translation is CASSLASGAGNSPLHF.

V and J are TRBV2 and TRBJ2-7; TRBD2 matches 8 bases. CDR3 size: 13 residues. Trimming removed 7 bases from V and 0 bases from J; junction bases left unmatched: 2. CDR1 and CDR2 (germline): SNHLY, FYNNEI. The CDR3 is CASTLADSYEQYF. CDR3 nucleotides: TGTGCCAGCACACTAGCGGACTCCTACGAGCAGTACTTC.

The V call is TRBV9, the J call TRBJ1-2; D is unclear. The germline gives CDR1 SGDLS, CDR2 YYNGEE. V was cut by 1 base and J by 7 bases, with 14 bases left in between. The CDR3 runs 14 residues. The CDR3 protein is CASSVNMERSGYTF. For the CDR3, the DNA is TGTGCCAGCAGCGTAAATATGGAACGCAGTGGCTACACCTTC.

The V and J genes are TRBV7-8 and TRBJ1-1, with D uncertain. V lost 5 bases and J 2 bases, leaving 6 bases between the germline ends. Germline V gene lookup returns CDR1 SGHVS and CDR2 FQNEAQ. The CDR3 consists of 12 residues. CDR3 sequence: CASSRTNTEAFF. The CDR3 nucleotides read TGTGCCAGCAGCCGTACAAACACTGAAGCTTTCTTT.

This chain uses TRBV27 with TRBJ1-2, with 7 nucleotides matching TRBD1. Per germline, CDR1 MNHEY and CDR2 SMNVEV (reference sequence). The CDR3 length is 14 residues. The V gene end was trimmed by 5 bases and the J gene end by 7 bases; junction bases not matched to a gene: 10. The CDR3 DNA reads TGTGCCAGCAGTACCAGGACAGGTCTCCGTGGCTACACCTTC. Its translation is CASSTRTGLRGYTF.

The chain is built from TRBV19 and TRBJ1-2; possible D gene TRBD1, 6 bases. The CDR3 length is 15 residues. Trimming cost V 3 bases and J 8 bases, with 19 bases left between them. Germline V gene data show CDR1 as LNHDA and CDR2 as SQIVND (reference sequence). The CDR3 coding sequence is TGTGCCAGTAGTATGGGGGGACATTCTACGGAGGGCTACACCTTC. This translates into CASSMGGHSTEGYTF.

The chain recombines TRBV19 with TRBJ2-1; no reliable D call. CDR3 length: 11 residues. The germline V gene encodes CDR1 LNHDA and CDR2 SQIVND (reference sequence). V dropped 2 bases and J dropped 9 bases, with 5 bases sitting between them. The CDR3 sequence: CASSIYGEQFF. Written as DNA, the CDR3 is TGTGCCAGTAGTATATACGGTGAGCAGTTCTTC.

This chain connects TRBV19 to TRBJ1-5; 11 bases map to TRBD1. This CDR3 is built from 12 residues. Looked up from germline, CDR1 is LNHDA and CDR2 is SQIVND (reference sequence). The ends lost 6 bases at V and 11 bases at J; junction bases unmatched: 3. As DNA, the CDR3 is TGTGCCAGTAGGGACAGGGGGCTGTCCCAGCATTTT. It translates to CASRDRGLSQHF.

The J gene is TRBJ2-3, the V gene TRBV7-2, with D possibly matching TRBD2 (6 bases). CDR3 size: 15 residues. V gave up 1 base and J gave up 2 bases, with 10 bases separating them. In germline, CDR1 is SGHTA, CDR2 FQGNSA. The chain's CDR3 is CASSLEIAVTDTQYF. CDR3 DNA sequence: TGTGCCAGCAGCTTAGAAATAGCGGTCACAGATACGCAGTATTTT.

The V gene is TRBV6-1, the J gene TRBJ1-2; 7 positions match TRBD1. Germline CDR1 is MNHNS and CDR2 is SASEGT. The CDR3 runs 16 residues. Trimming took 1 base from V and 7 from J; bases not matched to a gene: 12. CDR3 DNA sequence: TGTGCCAGCAGTGAAGTTAGGGCAGGGGGATCGAGTGGCTACACCTTC. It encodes CASSEVRAGGSSGYTF.